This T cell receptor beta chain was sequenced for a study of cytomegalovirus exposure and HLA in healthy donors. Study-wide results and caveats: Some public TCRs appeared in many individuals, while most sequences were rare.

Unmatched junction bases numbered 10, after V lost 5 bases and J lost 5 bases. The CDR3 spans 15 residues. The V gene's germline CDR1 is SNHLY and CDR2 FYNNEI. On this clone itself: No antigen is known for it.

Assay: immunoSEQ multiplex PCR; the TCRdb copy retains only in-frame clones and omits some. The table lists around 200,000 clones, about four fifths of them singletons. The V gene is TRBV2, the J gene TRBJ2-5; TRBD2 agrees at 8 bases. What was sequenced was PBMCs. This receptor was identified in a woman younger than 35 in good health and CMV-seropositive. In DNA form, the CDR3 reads TGTGCCAGCAGTCTGGCCGCGGGGGGCGGGGAGACCCAGTACTTC. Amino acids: CASSLAAGGGETQYF. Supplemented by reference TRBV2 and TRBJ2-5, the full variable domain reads EPEVTQTPSHQVTQMGQEVILRCVPISNHLYFYWYRQILGQKVEFLVSFYNNEISEKSEIFDDQFSVERPDGSNFTLKIRSTKLEDSAMYFCASSLAAGGGETQYFGPGTRLLVL.